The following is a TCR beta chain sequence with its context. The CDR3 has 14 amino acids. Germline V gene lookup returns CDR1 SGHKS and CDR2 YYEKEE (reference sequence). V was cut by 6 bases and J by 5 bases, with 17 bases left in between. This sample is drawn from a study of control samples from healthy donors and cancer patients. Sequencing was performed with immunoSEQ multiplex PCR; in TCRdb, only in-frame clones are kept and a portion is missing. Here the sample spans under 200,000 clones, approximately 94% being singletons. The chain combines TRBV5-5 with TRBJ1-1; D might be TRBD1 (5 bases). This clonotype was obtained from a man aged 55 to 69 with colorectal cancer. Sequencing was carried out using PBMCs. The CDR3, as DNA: TGTGCCAGCACCCCCGTGGGGGGAAGGACTGAAGCTTTCTTT. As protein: CASTPVGGRTEAFF.